This T cell receptor beta chain is drawn from a study of human CD8 memory T cell subsets. Study-wide points: By Chao1 estimates, precursor exhausted T cells appeared less diverse than stem-like memory T cells. Both stem-like subsets shared clonotypes with effector memory cells. However, the stem-like memory and precursor exhausted T cell repertoires overlapped with each other only minimally.

Germline V gives CDR1 SGHDT, CDR2 YYEEEE. This CDR3 spans 14 amino acids. A note on this clonotype: The antigen is not known.

Libraries targeted TCR beta using 5' RACE with UMIs. TCRdb processed the 5' RACE reads again and assigns one entry to each CDR3 protein, with no DNA. The listing contains about 20,000 distinct CDR3 sequences. Sequencing was carried out using CD8+ T cells from PBMCs. The chain joins TRBV5-6 to TRBJ1-1; TCRdb proposes TRBD1, but this gene call is untestable without DNA. The clonotype originates from a human donor in good health. The CDR3 spells CASSLLQGTTEAFF.